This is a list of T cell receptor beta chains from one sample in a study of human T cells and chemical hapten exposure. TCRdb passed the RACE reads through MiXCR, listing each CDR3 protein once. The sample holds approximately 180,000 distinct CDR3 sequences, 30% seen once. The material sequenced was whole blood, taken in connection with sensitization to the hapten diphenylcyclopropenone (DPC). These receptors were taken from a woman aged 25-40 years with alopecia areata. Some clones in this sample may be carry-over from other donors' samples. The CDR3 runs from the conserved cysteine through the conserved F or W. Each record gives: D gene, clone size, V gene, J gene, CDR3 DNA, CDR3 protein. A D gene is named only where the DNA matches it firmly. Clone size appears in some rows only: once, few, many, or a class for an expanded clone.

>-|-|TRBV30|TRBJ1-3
TGTGCCTGGAGTGTGGGGGAAGCTGGAAACACCATATATTTT
CAWSVGEAGNTIYF
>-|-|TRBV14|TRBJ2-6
TGTGCCAGCAGCCAAGGTTTAGGTGGGGCCAACGTCCTGACTTTC
CASSQGLGGANVLTF
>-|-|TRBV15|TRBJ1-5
TGTGCCACCAGCAGACGGGGTATGGTACAGCCCCAGCATTTT
CATSRRGMVQPQHF
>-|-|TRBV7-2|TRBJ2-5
TGTGCCAGCACCCTTACAGCGTACCAAGAGACCCAGTACTTC
CASTLTAYQETQYF
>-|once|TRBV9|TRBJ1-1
TGTGCCAGCAGCGTAGGAAACCTCATGAACACTGAAGCTTTCTTT
CASSVGNLMNTEAFF
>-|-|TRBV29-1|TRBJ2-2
TGCAGCGCTGGGACTCGAGGGGCCGGGGAGCTGTTTTTT
CSAGTRGAGELFF
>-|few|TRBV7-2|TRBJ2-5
TGTGCCAGCAGCTTAGGGGCAGGGGGGGAGACCCAGTACTTC
CASSLGAGGETQYF
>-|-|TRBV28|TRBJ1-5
TGTGCCAGCAGTTTATCGGGGCTAAGCAATCAGCCCCAGCATTTT
CASSLSGLSNQPQHF
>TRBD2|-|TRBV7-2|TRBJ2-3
TGTGCCAGCAGCAAAGCGACTAGCCGATACACAGATACGCAGTATTTT
CASSKATSRYTDTQYF
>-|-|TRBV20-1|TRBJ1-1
TGCAGCGTGTTAACTCCGAACACTGAAGCTTTCTTT
CSVLTPNTEAFF
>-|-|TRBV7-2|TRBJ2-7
TGTGCCAGCAGCCTAATCCCCCAAGCGGGCCGCTACGAGCAGTACTTC
CASSLIPQAGRYEQYF
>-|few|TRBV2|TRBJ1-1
TGTGCCAGCAACCGGGTCCCGAACACTGAAGCTTTCTTT
CASNRVPNTEAFF
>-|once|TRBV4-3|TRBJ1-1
TGCGCCAGCAGCCAAGGTTCCGGGACGATGAACACTGAAGCTTTCTTT
CASSQGSGTMNTEAFF
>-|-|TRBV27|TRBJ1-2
TGTGCCAGCAGTAGAGACAGAGACGGCTATGGCTACACCTTC
CASSRDRDGYGYTF
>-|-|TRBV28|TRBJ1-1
TGTGCCAGCAGAGACCCCGGAGCTGAAGCTTTCTTT
CASRDPGAEAFF
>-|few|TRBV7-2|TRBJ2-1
TGTGCCAGCACTTTCACTCGGGTCCCAGAAGGCGAGCAGTTCTTC
CASTFTRVPEGEQFF
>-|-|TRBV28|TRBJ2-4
TGTGCCAGCTCCCCCGGTACGGCGGTAGGGTACTTC
CASSPGTAVGYF
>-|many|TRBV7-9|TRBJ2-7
TGTGCCAGCAGCTTAGTTCAAACAGGAGTCGACGAGCAGTACTTC
CASSLVQTGVDEQYF
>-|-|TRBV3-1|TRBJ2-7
TGTGCCAGCAGCCAAGGATCGACGGGTTCCTACGAGCAGTACTTC
CASSQGSTGSYEQYF
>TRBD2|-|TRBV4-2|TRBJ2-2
TGTGCCAGCAGCCAAGAGGGCGCGGGAGGTGGGACCGGGGAGCTGTTTTTT
CASSQEGAGGGTGELFF